Below, one T cell receptor (beta chain) is given with its context. Authors' processing steps: Quantification of nucleated cells was approximated via reference gene primer amplification. Profiled with immunoSEQ multiplex PCR; TCRdb holds only in-frame clones, not every one. V, J and clone size derive from that table, while D and trimming were established from the DNA sequence. Of 200,000 to 250,000 clones in the sample, 65% to 85% were seen once. This entry comes from a study of blood T cell repertoires in COVID-19. Study-level information: Acute-phase and convalescent COVID-19 samples originated in the United States, Italy and Spain. Nucleic acid was either cDNA or gDNA, and it came from T cells, B-cell-depleted T cells, or PBMCs.

The CDR3 has 15 residues. CDR1 and CDR2 from the germline V gene are LNHDA and SQIVND (reference sequence). Trimming removed 6 bases at V and 0 bases at J, with 11 bases between. The source of this sequence is a man aged 50-59 years with active or convalescent COVID-19. The sample was peripheral blood. This chain uses TRBV19 with TRBJ1-4; maybe TRBD1 (5 bases). This CDR3 is CASRRQSSTNEKLFF. The CDR3, as DNA: TGTGCCAGTAGAAGACAGAGTTCAACTAATGAAAAACTGTTTTTT.